One TCR beta chain is described in this entry. Regarding time point: pre-treatment baseline. This entry is derived from a study of blood T cell dynamics during melanoma immunotherapy. Sequenced by immunoSEQ multiplex PCR; TCRdb stores in-frame clones only, minus some. The sample contains 15,000 or so clones, roughly 80% of which appear only once. Germline V CDR1 and CDR2: MDHEN, SYDVKM. The CDR3 has 15 amino acids. V was pared by 10 bases and J by 3 bases, with 8 bases of the junction left unmatched. The rearrangement joins TRBV28 to TRBJ2-1; 11 bases match TRBD1. This TCR derives from a human donor with melanoma. The starting material was blood, obtained from a patient treated with checkpoint blockade. CDR3 bases: TGTGCCACCAGGGGGACAGGGGGTTTCTACAATGAGCAGTTCTTC. Its protein is CATRGTGGFYNEQFF.